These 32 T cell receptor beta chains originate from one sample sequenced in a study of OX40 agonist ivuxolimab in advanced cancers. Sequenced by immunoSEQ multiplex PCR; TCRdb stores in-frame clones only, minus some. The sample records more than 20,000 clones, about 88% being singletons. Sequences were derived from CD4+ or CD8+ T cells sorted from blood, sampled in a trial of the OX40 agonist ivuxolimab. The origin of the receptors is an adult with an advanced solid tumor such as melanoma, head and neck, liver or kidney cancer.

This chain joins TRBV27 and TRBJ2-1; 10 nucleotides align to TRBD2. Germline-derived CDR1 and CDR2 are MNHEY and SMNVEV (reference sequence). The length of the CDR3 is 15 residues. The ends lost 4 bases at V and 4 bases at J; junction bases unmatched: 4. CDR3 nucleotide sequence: TGTGCCAGCAGTTCCGGGACTAGCGTTTACAATGAGCAGTTCTTC. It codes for CASSSGTSVYNEQFF.

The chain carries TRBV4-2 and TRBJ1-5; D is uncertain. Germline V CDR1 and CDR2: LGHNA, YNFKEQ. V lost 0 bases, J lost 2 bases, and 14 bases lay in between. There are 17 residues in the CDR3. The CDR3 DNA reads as TGTGCCAGCAGCCAAGATCGTGAGCCCCAGGGCAATCAGCCCCAGCATTTT. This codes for CASSQDREPQGNQPQHF.

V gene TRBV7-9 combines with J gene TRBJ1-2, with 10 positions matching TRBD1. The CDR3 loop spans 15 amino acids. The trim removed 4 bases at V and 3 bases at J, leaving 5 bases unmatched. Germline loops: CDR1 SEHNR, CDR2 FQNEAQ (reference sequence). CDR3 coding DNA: TGTGCCAGCAGCTGGGGACAGGGGTCGGACTATGGCTACACCTTC. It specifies CASSWGQGSDYGYTF.

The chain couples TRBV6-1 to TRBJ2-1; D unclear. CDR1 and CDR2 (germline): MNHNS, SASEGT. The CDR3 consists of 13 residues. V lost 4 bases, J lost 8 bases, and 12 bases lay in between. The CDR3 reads CASSAPTVDEQFF. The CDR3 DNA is TGTGCCAGCAGTGCCCCTACAGTTGATGAGCAGTTCTTC.

The CDR3 bases are TGCGCCAGCAGCCGGCCGGCGGGGTCTGGGGCCAACGTCCTGACTTTC. This translates into CASSRPAGSGANVLTF. J is TRBJ2-6 and V is TRBV5-1; weak D call: TRBD2 (6 bases). Germline CDR1 SGHRS, CDR2 YFSETQ. The CDR3 length is 16 residues. The V gene lost 4 bases and the J gene lost 1 base, with 12 bases spanning the gap. The full variable domain, its missing parts supplied by reference TRBV5-1 and TRBJ2-6, is KAGVTQTPRYLIKTRGQQVTLSCSPISGHRSVSWYQQTPGQGLQFLFEYFSETQRNKGNFPGRFSGRQFSNSRSEMNVSTLELGDSALYLCASSRPAGSGANVLTFGAGSRLTVL.

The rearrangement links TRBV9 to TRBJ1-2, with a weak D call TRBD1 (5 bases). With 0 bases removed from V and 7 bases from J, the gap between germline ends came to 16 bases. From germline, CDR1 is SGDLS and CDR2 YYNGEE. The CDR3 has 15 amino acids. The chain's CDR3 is CASSVGAGLGGGYTF. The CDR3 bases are TGTGCCAGCAGCGTAGGGGCAGGGTTGGGAGGTGGCTACACCTTC.

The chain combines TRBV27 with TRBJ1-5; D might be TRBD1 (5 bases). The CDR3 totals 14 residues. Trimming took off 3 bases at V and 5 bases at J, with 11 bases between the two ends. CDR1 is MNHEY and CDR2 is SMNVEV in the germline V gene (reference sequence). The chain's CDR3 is CASSFIGADQPQHF. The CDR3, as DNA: TGTGCCAGCAGTTTTATCGGGGCGGATCAGCCCCAGCATTTT.

The chain's CDR3 is CASSEGVRVRNQPQHF. CDR3 bases: TGTGCCAGCAGTGAAGGGGTAAGGGTACGGAATCAGCCCCAGCATTTT. The chain links TRBV6-1 to TRBJ1-5; no reliable D call. Germline CDR1 and CDR2: MNHNS and SASEGT. The V end was cut by 1 base, the J end by 4 bases, with 14 bases between. CDR3 length: 16 residues.

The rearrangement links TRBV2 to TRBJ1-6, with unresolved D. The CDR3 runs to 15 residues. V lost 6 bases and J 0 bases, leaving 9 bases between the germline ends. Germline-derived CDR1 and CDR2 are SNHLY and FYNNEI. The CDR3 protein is CASRVDSSYNSPLHF. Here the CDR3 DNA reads TGTGCCAGCAGGGTAGATAGCTCCTATAATTCACCCCTCCACTTT.

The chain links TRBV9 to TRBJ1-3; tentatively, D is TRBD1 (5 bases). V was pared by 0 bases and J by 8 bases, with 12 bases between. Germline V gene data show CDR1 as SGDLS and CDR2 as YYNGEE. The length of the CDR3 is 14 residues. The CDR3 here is CASSVGARTYTIYF. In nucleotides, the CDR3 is TGTGCCAGCAGCGTAGGGGCCCGGACATACACCATATATTTT.

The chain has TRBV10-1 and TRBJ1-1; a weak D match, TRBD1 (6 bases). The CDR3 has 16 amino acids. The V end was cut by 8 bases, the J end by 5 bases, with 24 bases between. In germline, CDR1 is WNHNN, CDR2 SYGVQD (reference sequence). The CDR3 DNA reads TGCGCCAGCGCTCCGACAGGACCCATTGGGGGTACTGAAGCTTTCTTT. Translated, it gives CASAPTGPIGGTEAFF.

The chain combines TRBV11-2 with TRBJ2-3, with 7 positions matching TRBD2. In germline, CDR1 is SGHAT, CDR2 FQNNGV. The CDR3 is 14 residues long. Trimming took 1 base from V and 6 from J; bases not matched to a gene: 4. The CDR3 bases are TGTGCCAGCAGCTTAGTACTAGCGCTCGATACGCAGTATTTT. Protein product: CASSLVLALDTQYF. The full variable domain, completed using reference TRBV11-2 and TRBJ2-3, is EAGVAQSPRYKIIEKRQSVAFWCNPISGHATLYWYQQILGQGPKLLIQFQNNGVVDDSQLPKDRFSAERLKGVDSTLKIQPAKLEDSAVYLCASSLVLALDTQYFGPGTRLTVL.

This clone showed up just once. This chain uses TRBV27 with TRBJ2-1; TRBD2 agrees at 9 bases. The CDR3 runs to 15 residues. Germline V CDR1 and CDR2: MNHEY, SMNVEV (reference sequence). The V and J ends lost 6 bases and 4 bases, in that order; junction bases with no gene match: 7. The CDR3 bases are TGTGCCAGCAGGGGCGGGAGGGCCGGGTACAATGAGCAGTTCTTC. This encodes CASRGGRAGYNEQFF.

Here the CDR3 DNA reads TGTGCCAGCAGCCTACAGGGTGGCTCCTACGAGCAGTACTTC. The encoded protein is CASSLQGGSYEQYF. The chain has TRBV7-3 and TRBJ2-7, with D possibly TRBD1 on 6 matching bases. In germline, CDR1 is SGHTA, CDR2 FQGTGA. With 5 bases removed from V and 0 bases from J, the gap between germline ends came to 11 bases. The CDR3 length is 14 residues.

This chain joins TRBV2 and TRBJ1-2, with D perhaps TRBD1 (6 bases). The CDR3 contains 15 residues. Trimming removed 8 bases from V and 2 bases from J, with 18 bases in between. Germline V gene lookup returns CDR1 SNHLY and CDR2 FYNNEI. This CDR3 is CASPKSGGLNYGYTF. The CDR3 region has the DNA TGTGCCAGCCCCAAGTCGGGGGGCCTAAACTATGGCTACACCTTC.

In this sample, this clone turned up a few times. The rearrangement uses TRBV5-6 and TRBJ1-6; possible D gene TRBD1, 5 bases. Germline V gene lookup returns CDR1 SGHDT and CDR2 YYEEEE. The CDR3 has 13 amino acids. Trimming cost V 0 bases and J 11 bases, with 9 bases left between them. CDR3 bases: TGTGCCAGCAGCTTGGGGGGGTCAGCACCCCTCCACTTT. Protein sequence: CASSLGGSAPLHF.

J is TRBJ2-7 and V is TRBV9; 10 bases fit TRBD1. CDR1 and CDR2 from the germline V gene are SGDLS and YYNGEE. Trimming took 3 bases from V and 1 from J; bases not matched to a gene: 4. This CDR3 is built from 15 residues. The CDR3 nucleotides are TGTGCCAGCAGCGCTCCGGGACAGGGGTCCTACGAGCAGTACTTC. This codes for CASSAPGQGSYEQYF. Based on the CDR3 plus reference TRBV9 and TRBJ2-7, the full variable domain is DSGVTQTPKHLITATGQRVTLRCSPRSGDLSVYWYQQSLDQGLQFLIQYYNGEERAKGNILERFSAQQFPDLHSELNLSSLELGDSALYFCASSAPGQGSYEQYFGPGTRLTVT.

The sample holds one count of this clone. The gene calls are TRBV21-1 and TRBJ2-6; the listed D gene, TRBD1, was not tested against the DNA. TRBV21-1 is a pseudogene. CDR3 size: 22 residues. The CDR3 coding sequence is TGTGCCAGCAGCAAAGGCGGTTCGGTTTGGGGCATTCGAGAATTTGGGGCCAACGTCCTGACTTTC. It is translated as CASSKGGSVWGIREFGANVLTF.

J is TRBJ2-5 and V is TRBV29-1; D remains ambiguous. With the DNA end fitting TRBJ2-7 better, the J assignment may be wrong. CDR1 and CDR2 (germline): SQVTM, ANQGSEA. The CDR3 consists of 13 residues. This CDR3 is CSVAEQSSYEQYF. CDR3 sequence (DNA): TGCAGCGTCGCTGAACAGAGTTCCTACGAGCAGTACTTC.

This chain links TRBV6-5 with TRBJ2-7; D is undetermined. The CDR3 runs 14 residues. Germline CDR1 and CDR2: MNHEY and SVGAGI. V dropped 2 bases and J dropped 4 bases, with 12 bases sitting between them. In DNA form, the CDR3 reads TGTGCCAGCAGTTACGGTCAGAACTATTACGAGCAGTACTTC. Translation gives CASSYGQNYYEQYF.

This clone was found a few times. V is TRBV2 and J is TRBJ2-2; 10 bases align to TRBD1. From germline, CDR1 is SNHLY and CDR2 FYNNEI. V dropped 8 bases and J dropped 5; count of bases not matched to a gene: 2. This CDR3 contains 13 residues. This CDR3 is CASDRGRTGELFF. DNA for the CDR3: TGTGCCAGCGACAGGGGGCGAACCGGGGAGCTGTTTTTT.

CDR3 amino acids: CASSQSTSRNEQYF. The CDR3 DNA reads TGCGCCAGCAGCCAATCGACTAGTCGAAACGAGCAGTACTTC. The genes are TRBV4-1 and TRBJ2-7; TRBD2 is a possible D gene (6 bases). V was clipped by 2 bases and J by 5 bases, with 13 bases between them. The CDR3 has 14 residues. The germline V gene encodes CDR1 MGHRA and CDR2 YSYEKL.

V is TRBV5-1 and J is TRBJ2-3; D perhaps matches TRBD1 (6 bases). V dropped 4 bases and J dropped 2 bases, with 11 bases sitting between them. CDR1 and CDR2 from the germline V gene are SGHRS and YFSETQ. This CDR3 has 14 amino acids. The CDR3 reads CASSGAGDTDTQYF. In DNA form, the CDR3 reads TGCGCCAGCAGCGGGGCAGGGGACACAGATACGCAGTATTTT.

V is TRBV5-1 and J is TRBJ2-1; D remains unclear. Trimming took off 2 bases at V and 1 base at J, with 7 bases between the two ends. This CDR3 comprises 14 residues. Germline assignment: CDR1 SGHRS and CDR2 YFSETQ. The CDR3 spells CASSLSDSYNEQFF. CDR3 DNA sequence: TGCGCCAGCAGCTTAAGCGATTCCTACAATGAGCAGTTCTTC.

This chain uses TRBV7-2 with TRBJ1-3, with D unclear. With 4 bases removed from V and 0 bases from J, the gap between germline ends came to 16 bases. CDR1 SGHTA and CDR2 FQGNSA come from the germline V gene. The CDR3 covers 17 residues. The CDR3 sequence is CASSSRPNFHSGNTIYF. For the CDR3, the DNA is TGTGCCAGCAGCTCCCGACCGAATTTCCACTCTGGAAACACCATATATTTT.

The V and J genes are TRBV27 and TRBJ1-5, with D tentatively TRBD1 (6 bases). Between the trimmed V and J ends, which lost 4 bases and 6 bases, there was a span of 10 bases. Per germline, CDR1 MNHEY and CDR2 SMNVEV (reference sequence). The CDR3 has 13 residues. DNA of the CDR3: TGTGCCAGCAGTTCTACAGGGTTTCAGCCCCAGCATTTT. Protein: CASSSTGFQPQHF.

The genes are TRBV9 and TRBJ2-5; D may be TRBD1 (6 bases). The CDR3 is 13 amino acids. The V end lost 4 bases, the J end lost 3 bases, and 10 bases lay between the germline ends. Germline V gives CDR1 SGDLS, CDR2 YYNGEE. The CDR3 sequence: CASSTGQKETQYF. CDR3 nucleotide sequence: TGTGCCAGCAGCACCGGACAGAAAGAGACCCAGTACTTC. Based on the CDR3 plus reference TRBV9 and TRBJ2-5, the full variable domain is DSGVTQTPKHLITATGQRVTLRCSPRSGDLSVYWYQQSLDQGLQFLIQYYNGEERAKGNILERFSAQQFPDLHSELNLSSLELGDSALYFCASSTGQKETQYFGPGTRLLVL.

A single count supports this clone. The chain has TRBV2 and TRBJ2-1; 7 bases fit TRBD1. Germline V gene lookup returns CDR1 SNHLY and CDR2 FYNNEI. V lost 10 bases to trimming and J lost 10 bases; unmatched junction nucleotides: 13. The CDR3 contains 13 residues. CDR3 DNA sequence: TGTGCCACCTGGGGAGACAGGGCACGAGAGCAGTTCTTC. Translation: CATWGDRAREQFF.

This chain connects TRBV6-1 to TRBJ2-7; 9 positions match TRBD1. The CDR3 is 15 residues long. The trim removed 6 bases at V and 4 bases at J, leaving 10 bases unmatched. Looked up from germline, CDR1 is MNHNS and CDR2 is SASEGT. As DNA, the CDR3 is TGTGCCAGCAGGGATCCGGGACAGGGAAAGTACGAGCAGTACTTC. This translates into CASRDPGQGKYEQYF.

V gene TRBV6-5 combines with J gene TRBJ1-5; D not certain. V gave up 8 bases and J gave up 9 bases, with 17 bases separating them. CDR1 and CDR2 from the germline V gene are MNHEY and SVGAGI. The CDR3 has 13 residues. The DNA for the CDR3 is TGTGCCAGCTTCTCGGGAATGGTCGGGCCCCAGCATTTT. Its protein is CASFSGMVGPQHF.

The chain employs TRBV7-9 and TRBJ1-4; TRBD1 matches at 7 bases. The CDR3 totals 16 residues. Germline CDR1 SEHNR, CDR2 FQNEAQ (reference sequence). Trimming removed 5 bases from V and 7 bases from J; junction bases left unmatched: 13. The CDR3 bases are TGTGCCAGCAGCCCTCACAGGGGTGGGCGGATTGAAAAACTGTTTTTT. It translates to CASSPHRGGRIEKLFF.

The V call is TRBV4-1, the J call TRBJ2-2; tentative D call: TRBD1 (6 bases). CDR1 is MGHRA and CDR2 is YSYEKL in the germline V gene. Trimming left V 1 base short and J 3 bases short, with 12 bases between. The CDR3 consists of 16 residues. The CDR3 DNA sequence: TGCGCCAGCAGCCAAGTATGGGGACACGACACCGGGGAGCTGTTTTTT. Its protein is CASSQVWGHDTGELFF.